This TCR beta chain was identified during a study of blood T cell repertoires in COVID-19. Study context: There were acute and convalescent COVID-19 samples, and they came from the United States, Italy and Spain. PBMCs, B-cell-depleted T cells, or T cells provided the cDNA or gDNA that made up the material.

Study processing details: Nucleated cell number was recorded as an estimate derived from reference gene primer amplification. The assay was immunoSEQ multiplex PCR, and TCRdb's table has in-frame clones only and misses some. Clonal size and the V and J genes are those of that table, whereas D and trimming came from the DNA. The table has under 200,000 clones, about 87% seen once. The CDR3 runs 14 residues. From germline, CDR1 is MNHEY and CDR2 SVGEGT. V shed 2 bases, J shed 8 bases, and the junction held 6 bases outside the gene matches. A few counts support this clone. Sequences were obtained from peripheral blood. V and J are TRBV6-2 or TRBV6-3 and TRBJ2-4; 7 bases align to TRBD2. The clonotype comes from a man in his fifties or sixties with COVID-19, enrolled during active disease. CDR3 protein: CASSYGGSGDIQYF. CDR3 coding DNA: TGTGCCAGCAGTTACGGCGGGAGCGGGGACATTCAGTACTTC.